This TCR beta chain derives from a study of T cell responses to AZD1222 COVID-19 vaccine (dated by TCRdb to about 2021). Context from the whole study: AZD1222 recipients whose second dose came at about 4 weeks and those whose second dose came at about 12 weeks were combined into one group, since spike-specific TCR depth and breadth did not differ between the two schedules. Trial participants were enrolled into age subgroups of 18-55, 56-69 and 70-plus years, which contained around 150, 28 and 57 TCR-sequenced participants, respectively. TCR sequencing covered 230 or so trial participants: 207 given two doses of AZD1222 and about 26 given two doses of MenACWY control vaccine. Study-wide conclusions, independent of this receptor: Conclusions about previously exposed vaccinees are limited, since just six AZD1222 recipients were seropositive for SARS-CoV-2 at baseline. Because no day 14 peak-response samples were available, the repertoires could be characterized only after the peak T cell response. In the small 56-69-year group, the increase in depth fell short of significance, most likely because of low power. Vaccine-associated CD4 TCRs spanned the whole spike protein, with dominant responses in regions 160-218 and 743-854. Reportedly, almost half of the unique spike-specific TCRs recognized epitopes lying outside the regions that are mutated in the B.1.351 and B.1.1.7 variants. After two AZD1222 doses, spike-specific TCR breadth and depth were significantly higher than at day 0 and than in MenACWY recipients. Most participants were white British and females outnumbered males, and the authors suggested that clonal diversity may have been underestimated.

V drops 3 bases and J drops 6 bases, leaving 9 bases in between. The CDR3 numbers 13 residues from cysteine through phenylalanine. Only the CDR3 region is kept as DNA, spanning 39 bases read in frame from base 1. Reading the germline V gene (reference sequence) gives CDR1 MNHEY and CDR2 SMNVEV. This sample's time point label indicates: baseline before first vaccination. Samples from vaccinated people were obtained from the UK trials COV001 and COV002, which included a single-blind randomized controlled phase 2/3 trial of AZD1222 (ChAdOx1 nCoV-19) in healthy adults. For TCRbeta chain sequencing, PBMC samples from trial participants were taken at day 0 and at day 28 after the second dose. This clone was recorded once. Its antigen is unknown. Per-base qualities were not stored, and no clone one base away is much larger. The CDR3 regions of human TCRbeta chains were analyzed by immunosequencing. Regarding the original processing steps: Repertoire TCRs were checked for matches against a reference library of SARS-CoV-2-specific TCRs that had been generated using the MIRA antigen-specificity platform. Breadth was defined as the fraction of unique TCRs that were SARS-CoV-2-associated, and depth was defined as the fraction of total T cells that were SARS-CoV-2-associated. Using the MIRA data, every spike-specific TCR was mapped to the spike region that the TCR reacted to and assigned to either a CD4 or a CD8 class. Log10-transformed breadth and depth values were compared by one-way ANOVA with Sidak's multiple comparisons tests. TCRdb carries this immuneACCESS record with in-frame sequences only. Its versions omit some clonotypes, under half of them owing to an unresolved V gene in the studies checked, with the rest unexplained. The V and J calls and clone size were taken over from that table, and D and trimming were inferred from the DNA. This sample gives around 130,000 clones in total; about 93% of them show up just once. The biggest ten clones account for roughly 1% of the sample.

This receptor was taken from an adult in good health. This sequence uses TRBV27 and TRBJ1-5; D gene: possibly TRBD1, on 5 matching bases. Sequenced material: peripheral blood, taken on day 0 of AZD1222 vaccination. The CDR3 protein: CASSLGGSQPQHF. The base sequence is TGTGCCAGCAGTTTGGGGGGGAGTCAGCCCCAGCATTTT.